The rows below give T cell receptor beta chains drawn from one sample of a study of CD8+CD57+ T cells in acquired aplastic anemia. TCRdb ran MiXCR on the reads and lists one entry per CDR3 protein. The table records approximately 220,000 distinct CDR3 sequences, 40% to 50% of them present only once. Sequenced sample: sorted CD4+, CD8+, or CD8+CD57+ T cells (not recorded which) from PBMCs. Receptor source: a human donor with aplastic anemia. Both conserved end residues are part of each CDR3. The order of the fields is CDR3 length, J gene, D gene, clone size, V gene, CDR3 protein, CDR3 DNA. A D gene is named only where the DNA matches it firmly. Rows may omit the clone size; those that give it use once, few, many or a size class.

>11|TRBJ2-7|TRBD1|once|TRBV15
CAIGQGYEQYF
TGTGCCATCGGACAGGGGTACGAGCAGTACTTC
>14|TRBJ2-7|TRBD2|NA|TRBV20-1
CSARVPSGSGEQYF
TGCAGTGCTAGAGTCCCTAGCGGGAGCGGTGAGCAGTACTTC
>14|TRBJ1-2|NA|NA|TRBV7-2
CASSLVGAPYGYTF
TGTGCCAGCAGCTTAGTTGGGGCGCCCTATGGCTACACCTTC
>14|TRBJ2-7|NA|many|TRBV4-1
CASSQGLASYEQYF
TGCGCCAGCAGCCAAGGGTTAGCCTCCTACGAGCAGTACTTC
>12|TRBJ1-2|TRBD1|NA|TRBV19
CASRAGQGAVTF
TGTGCCAGCAGAGCGGGACAGGGGGCTGTTACCTTC
>18|TRBJ2-1|TRBD2|NA|TRBV20-1
CSVKTGTSGSGVYNEQFF
TGCAGTGTCAAAACCGGGACTAGCGGGAGTGGTGTATACAATGAGCAGTTCTTC
>14|TRBJ1-2|TRBD1|many|TRBV20-1
CSARDLDRAASYTF
TGCAGTGCTAGAGACCTCGACAGGGCCGCCAGCTACACCTTC
>13|TRBJ2-7|NA|once|TRBV11-2
CASSPLAPYEQYF
TGTGCCAGCAGCCCCCTGGCCCCCTACGAGCAGTACTTC
>15|TRBJ2-7|NA|NA|TRBV5-8
CASSFALRTAYEQYF
TGTGCCAGCAGCTTCGCTCTTAGGACAGCCTACGAGCAGTACTTC
>13|TRBJ2-7|TRBD1|NA|TRBV10-3
CAISGRQGDEQYF
TGTGCCATCAGCGGAAGACAGGGGGACGAGCAGTACTTC
>12|TRBJ1-4|NA|NA|TRBV19
CASTSGSEKLFF
TGTGCCAGTACTAGCGGGAGTGAAAAACTGTTTTTT
>13|TRBJ1-2|NA|NA|TRBV29-1
CSALTGPNYGYTF
TGCAGCGCGCTGACCGGACCGAACTATGGCTACACCTTC
>13|TRBJ1-2|NA|many|TRBV6-5
CASRTGTQNGYTF
TGTGCCAGCAGGACCGGGACACAGAATGGCTACACCTTC
>20|TRBJ2-1|NA|NA|TRBV29-1
CSVEEEGGVPISSSYNEQFF
TGCAGCGTTGAAGAGGAGGGGGGAGTACCTATTAGTAGCTCCTACAATGAGCAGTTCTTC
>13|TRBJ1-5|NA|many|TRBV7-8
CASSPGGNQPQHF
TGTGCCAGCAGCCCGGGTGGCAATCAGCCCCAGCATTTT
>13|TRBJ1-1|NA|NA|TRBV10-2
CASSEGGATEAFF
TGCGCCAGCAGTGAGGGCGGGGCCACTGAAGCTTTCTTT
>13|TRBJ1-2|NA|NA|TRBV24-1
CATSEGRGYGYTF
TGTGCCACCAGTGAGGGCAGGGGCTATGGCTACACCTTC
>15|TRBJ1-2|TRBD1|NA|TRBV18
CASSQWTGEDYGYTF
TGTGCCAGCTCACAATGGACAGGGGAGGACTATGGCTACACCTTC
>13|TRBJ2-7|NA|NA|TRBV10-1
CASSYDSAGEQYF
TGCGCCAGCAGCTATGACAGTGCAGGGGAGCAGTACTTC
>11|TRBJ2-7|NA|NA|TRBV24-1
CATGWNYEQYF
TGTGCCACCGGGTGGAACTACGAGCAGTACTTC
>15|TRBJ2-1|NA|NA|TRBV10-3
CAISDAGVRLYEQFF
TGTGCCATCAGTGATGCAGGCGTTCGTCTCTATGAGCAGTTCTTC
>14|TRBJ2-5|NA|NA|TRBV7-6
CASSRGATQETQYF
TGTGCCAGCAGTCGGGGGGCTACCCAAGAGACCCAGTACTTC
>13|TRBJ1-3|NA|few|TRBV10-3
CAISGSPGNTIYF
TGTGCCATCAGTGGGTCCCCTGGAAACACCATATATTTT
>14|TRBJ1-4|TRBD1|NA|TRBV29-1
CSVTPGQGRKKLFF
TGCAGCGTCACTCCGGGACAGGGTCGGAAAAAACTGTTTTTT
>12|TRBJ1-5|NA|NA|TRBV3-1
CASSDADQPQHF
TGTGCCAGCAGCGACGCCGATCAGCCCCAGCATTTT
>14|TRBJ2-4|TRBD2|NA|TRBV12-3/TRBV12-4
CASTLGGAGGIQYF
TGTGCCAGCACTCTGGGAGGGGCGGGTGGCATTCAGTACTTC
>14|TRBJ2-7|NA|NA|TRBV15
CATDGGRGSYEQYF
TGTGCCACCGACGGGGGCAGGGGTTCCTACGAGCAGTACTTC
>15|TRBJ2-3|TRBD2|few|TRBV2
CANRAGGPGTDTQYF
TGTGCCAACAGAGCGGGAGGGCCTGGCACAGATACGCAGTATTTT
>12|TRBJ1-2|NA|few|TRBV10-3
CAISVETYGYTF
TGTGCCATCAGTGTGGAAACCTATGGCTACACCTTC
>16|TRBJ2-1|TRBD2|NA|TRBV15
CATSSEGLAEYNEQFF
TGTGCCACCAGCAGCGAGGGACTAGCGGAATACAATGAGCAGTTCTTC
>15|TRBJ1-6|NA|NA|TRBV9
CASSELRRGDSPLHF
TGTGCCAGCAGCGAGCTTAGAAGGGGGGATTCACCCCTCCACTTT
>15|TRBJ1-5|NA|NA|TRBV15
CATSMKQHNNQPQHF
TGTGCCACCAGCATGAAACAGCATAATAATCAGCCCCAGCATTTT
>16|TRBJ2-1|TRBD2|NA|TRBV24-1
CATSDPGTSGGGEQFF
TGTGCCACCAGTGATCCCGGGACTAGCGGGGGGGGTGAGCAGTTCTTC
>14|TRBJ2-3|TRBD2|NA|TRBV15
CATRRGGNTDTQYF
TGTGCCACCAGACGGGGGGGCAACACAGATACGCAGTATTTT
>16|TRBJ1-1|TRBD1|few|TRBV19
CASRTDGGQGSTEAFF
TGTGCCAGTCGTACAGATGGGGGACAGGGAAGCACTGAAGCTTTCTTT
>16|TRBJ2-1|NA|NA|TRBV24-1
CATSDHHRGSYNEQFF
TGTGCCACCAGTGACCATCATAGGGGCTCCTACAATGAGCAGTTCTTC
>13|TRBJ2-1|NA|NA|TRBV24-1
CATSDFFGHEQFF
TGTGCCACCAGTGATTTCTTTGGTCATGAGCAGTTCTTC
>12|TRBJ2-2|NA|once|TRBV5-1
CASSVALDELFF
TGTGCCAGCAGCGTAGCTCTCGATGAGCTGTTTTTT
>11|TRBJ2-1|NA|many|TRBV11-1
CASSFGKRKFF
TGTGCCAGCAGCTTCGGAAAAAGAAAGTTCTTC
>12|TRBJ2-7|NA|many|TRBV14
CASSRNRYEQYF
TGTGCCAGCAGCCGGAACAGATACGAGCAGTACTTC
>14|TRBJ2-1|TRBD2|few|TRBV15
CASSVGLAGEEQFF
TGTGCCAGCAGCGTAGGACTAGCGGGAGAGGAGCAGTTCTTC
>13|TRBJ2-5|NA|NA|TRBV20-1
CSASGGFQETQYF
TGCAGTGCTAGTGGAGGATTCCAAGAGACCCAGTACTTC
>15|TRBJ1-6|NA|many|TRBV5-1
CASSFPGGGNSPLHF
TGCGCCAGCAGCTTTCCTGGGGGCGGCAATTCACCCCTCCACTTT
>14|TRBJ1-2|TRBD1|NA|TRBV6-1
CASSKDRRNYGYTF
TGTGCCAGCAGCAAGGACAGGCGAAACTATGGCTACACCTTC
>12|TRBJ2-7|TRBD2|NA|TRBV7-9
CASGREGYEQYF
TGTGCCAGCGGGAGGGAAGGGTACGAGCAGTACTTC
>12|TRBJ2-7|NA|many|TRBV28
CASRSQGNEQYF
TGTGCCAGCAGATCACAGGGAAACGAGCAGTACTTC
>16|TRBJ2-5|TRBD2|many|TRBV10-3
CAISGLAGGSKETQYF
TGTGCCATCAGTGGACTAGCGGGAGGCAGTAAGGAGACCCAGTACTTC
>11|TRBJ2-7|NA|many|TRBV25-1
CASSTALEQYF
TGTGCCAGCAGTACCGCCCTCGAGCAGTACTTC
>14|TRBJ2-7|NA|many|TRBV4-1
CASSQAVTPYEQYF
TGCGCCAGCAGCCAAGCGGTCACTCCCTACGAGCAGTACTTC
>15|TRBJ1-5|NA|NA|TRBV4-3
CASSQDLGAREPQHF
TGCGCCAGCAGCCAAGATTTGGGGGCGCGTGAGCCCCAGCATTTT
>14|TRBJ2-1|TRBD1|many|TRBV20-1
CSAQDRGRKDEQFF
TGCAGTGCTCAGGACAGGGGGCGGAAGGATGAGCAGTTCTTC
>16|TRBJ2-7|NA|many|TRBV5-8
CASSLGTRVIPYEQYF
TGTGCCAGCAGCTTGGGAACAAGGGTAATTCCCTACGAGCAGTACTTC
>15|TRBJ2-3|TRBD1|NA|TRBV7-2
CASSLAQGATDTQYF
TGTGCCAGCAGCTTAGCGCAGGGGGCCACAGATACGCAGTATTTT
>16|TRBJ1-5|NA|many|TRBV7-9
CASSLGEGGAGQPQHF
TGTGCCAGCAGCTTAGGAGAAGGGGGGGCAGGACAGCCCCAGCATTTT
>12|TRBJ2-1|TRBD2|many|TRBV9
CASSPGGDEQFF
TGTGCCAGCAGTCCGGGGGGGGATGAGCAGTTCTTC
>16|TRBJ2-2|TRBD1|few|TRBV3-1
CASSQAGQVNTGELFF
TGTGCCAGCAGCCAAGCGGGACAGGTGAACACCGGGGAGCTGTTTTTT
>16|TRBJ1-1|TRBD1|NA|TRBV3-1
CASSPNSYDRGHEAFF
TGTGCCAGCAGCCCCAATAGCTACGACAGGGGACACGAAGCTTTCTTT
>11|TRBJ2-7|NA|many|TRBV20-1
CSARDYVEQYF
TGCAGTGCTAGAGATTATGTCGAGCAGTACTTC